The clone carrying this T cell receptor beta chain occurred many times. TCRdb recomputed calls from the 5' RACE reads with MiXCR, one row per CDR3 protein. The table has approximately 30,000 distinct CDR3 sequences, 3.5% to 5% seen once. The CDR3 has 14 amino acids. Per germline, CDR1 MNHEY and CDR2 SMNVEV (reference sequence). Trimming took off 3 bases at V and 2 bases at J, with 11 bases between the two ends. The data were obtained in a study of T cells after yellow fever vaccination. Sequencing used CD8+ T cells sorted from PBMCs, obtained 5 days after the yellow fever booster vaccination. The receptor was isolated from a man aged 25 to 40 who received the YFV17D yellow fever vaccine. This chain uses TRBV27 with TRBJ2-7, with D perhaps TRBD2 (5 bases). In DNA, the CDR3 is TGTGCCAGCAGTTTTCGAGGGATGGCCTACGAGCAGTACTTC. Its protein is CASSFRGMAYEQYF.